The clone carrying this TCR beta chain was observed at least ten times. Both previously described methods and listed TCR primers were employed to make bulk TCR libraries. TCRdb itself ran the PCR reads through MiXCR, one entry per CDR3 protein. The repertoire has 60,000 to 70,000 distinct CDR3 sequences, around 18% of them found once; the top ten carry around 1.4%. These data are taken from a study of molecular identifiers for immune sequencing clone quantification. The germline V gene encodes CDR1 SGHVS and CDR2 FNYEAQ. The CDR3 sequence is 14 residues long. Trimming stripped 5 bases from V and 2 bases from J, with 10 bases between.

The TCR was taken from a human donor in good health. Some libraries in this study had Jurkat cell RNA spiked in. The specimen sequenced was naive CD8+ T cells from blood, with Jurkat cell RNA spiked in. Documented subset: FACS-sorted CD8+CD4-CCR7+CD45RA+ naive T cells. The chain joins TRBV7-6 to TRBJ1-3; D is uncertain. The DNA of the CDR3 is TGTGCCAGCAGCCCAGCGCTCCCTGGAAACACCATATATTTT. Its translation: CASSPALPGNTIYF.